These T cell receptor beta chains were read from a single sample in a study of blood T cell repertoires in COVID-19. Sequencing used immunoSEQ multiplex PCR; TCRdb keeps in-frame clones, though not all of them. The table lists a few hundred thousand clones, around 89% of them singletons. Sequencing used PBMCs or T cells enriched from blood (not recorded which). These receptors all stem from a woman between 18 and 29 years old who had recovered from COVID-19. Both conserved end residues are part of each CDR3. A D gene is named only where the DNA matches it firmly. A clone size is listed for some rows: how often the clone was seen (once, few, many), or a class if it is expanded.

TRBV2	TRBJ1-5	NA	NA	CASSDYQGYNQPQHF	TGTGCCAGCAGTGACTACCAGGGTTACAATCAGCCCCAGCATTTT
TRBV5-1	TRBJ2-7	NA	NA	CASSSSVRYEQYF	TGCGCCAGCAGCTCCTCCGTCCGCTACGAGCAGTACTTC
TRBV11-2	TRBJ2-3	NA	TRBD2	CASSLTAGSTDTQYF	TGTGCCAGCAGCTTAACAGCGGGGAGCACAGATACGCAGTATTTT
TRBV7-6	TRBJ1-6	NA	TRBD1	CASSFGQVDSPLHF	TGTGCCAGCAGCTTCGGACAGGTCGATTCACCCCTCCACTTT
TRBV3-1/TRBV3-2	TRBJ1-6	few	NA	CASSLRARGSPLHF	TGTGCCAGCAGCCTCCGAGCTAGAGGGTCACCCCTCCACTTT
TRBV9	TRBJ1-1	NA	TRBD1	CASSVAGQGYTEAFF	TGTGCCAGCAGCGTAGCGGGACAGGGATACACTGAAGCTTTCTTT
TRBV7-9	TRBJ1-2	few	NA	CASSSGGGLNYGYTF	TGTGCCAGCAGCTCTGGTGGAGGGCTGAACTATGGCTACACCTTC
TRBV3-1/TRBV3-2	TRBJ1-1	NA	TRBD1	CASSQDRDRENTEAFF	TGTGCCAGCAGCCAAGATAGGGACAGGGAGAACACTGAAGCTTTCTTT
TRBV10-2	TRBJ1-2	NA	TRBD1	CATGDRGLYGYTF	TGCGCCACCGGGGACAGGGGTTTGTATGGCTACACCTTC
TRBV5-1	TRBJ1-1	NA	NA	CASSLQDTEAFF	TGCGCCAGCAGCTTACAGGATACTGAAGCTTTCTTT
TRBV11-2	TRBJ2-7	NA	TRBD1	CASSSILDRGGHEQYF	TGTGCCAGCAGCTCCATTTTGGACAGGGGGGGGCACGAGCAGTACTTC
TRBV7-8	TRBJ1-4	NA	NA	CASSSYKGGEKLFF	TGTGCCAGCAGCTCCTATAAAGGCGGGGAAAAACTGTTTTTT
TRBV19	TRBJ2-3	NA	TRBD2	CASRADPAGGGADTQYF	TGTGCCAGTAGGGCAGATCCGGCGGGGGGAGGCGCAGATACGCAGTATTTT
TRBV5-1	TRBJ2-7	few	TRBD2	CASSLASGGALSYEQYF	TGCGCCAGCAGCTTGGCTAGCGGGGGGGCGTTAAGTTACGAGCAGTACTTC
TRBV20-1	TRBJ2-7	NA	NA	CSASLQDLYEQYF	TGCAGTGCTAGTCTTCAGGATCTATACGAGCAGTACTTC
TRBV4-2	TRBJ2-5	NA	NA	CASSQDRDLRLGTQYF	TGTGCCAGCAGCCAAGATCGGGATCTGAGGTTAGGGACCCAGTACTTC
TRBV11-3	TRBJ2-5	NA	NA	CASSPSNEETQYF	TGTGCCAGCAGCCCCAGTAATGAAGAGACCCAGTACTTC
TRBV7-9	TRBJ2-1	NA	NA	CASSLATGVDEQFF	TGTGCCAGCAGCTTAGCGACCGGGGTGGATGAGCAGTTCTTC
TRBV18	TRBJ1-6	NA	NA	CASSPPNTGGSYNSPLHF	TGTGCCAGCTCACCACCGAATACCGGGGGCTCCTATAATTCACCCCTCCACTTT
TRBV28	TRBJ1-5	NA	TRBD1	CASSSIQGASNQPQHF	TGTGCCAGCAGCTCAATCCAGGGGGCGAGCAATCAGCCCCAGCATTTT
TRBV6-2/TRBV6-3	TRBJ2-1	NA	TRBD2	CASSYPLAGGLYNEQFF	TGTGCCAGCAGTTACCCCCTAGCGGGGGGGCTCTACAATGAGCAGTTCTTC
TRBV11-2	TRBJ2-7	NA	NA	CASTPVAAHEQYF	TGTGCCAGCACCCCGGTGGCGGCCCACGAGCAGTACTTC
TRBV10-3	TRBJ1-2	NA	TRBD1	CAIRRTGGASDGYTF	TGTGCCATCCGGCGAACAGGGGGCGCTTCGGATGGCTACACCTTC
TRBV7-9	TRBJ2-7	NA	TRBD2	CASSPRGGGAYEQYF	TGTGCCAGCAGCCCCAGGGGCGGGGGGGCCTACGAGCAGTACTTC
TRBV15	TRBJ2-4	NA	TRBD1	CATSWDRGVGENIQYF	TGTGCCACCAGTTGGGACAGGGGTGTTGGCGAAAACATTCAGTACTTC
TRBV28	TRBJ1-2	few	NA	CASSHRQDRMEGYTF	TGTGCCAGCAGTCACAGACAAGACAGGATGGAGGGCTACACCTTC
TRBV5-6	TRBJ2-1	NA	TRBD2	CASSLRPSGGFNEQFF	TGTGCCAGCAGCTTGCGGCCTAGCGGGGGGTTTAATGAGCAGTTCTTC
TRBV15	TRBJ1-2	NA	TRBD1	CATSSQGTVYGYTF	TGTGCCACCAGCAGCCAAGGGACAGTCTATGGCTACACCTTC
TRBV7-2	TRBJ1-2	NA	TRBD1	CASSLSGQGAVGYTF	TGTGCCAGCAGCTTATCGGGACAGGGGGCGGTTGGCTACACCTTC
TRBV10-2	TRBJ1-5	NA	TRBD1	CASSESTGVSNQPQHF	TGCGCCAGCAGTGAGTCGACAGGGGTCAGCAATCAGCCCCAGCATTTT
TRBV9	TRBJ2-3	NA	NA	CASSPGTTADTQYF	TGTGCCAGCAGCCCCGGGACAACCGCAGATACGCAGTATTTT
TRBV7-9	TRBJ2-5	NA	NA	CASSLWAGETQYF	TGTGCCAGCAGCTTATGGGCTGGAGAGACCCAGTACTTC
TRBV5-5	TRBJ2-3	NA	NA	CASSLETWSSTDTQYF	TGTGCCAGCAGCTTGGAAACATGGTCTAGCACAGATACGCAGTATTTT
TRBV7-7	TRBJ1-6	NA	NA	CASSLGQRVGIGSPLHF	TGTGCTAGCAGCTTAGGGCAGAGGGTCGGTATAGGGTCACCCCTCCACTTT
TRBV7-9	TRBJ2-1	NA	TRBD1	CASSPGTGPNEQFF	TGTGCCAGCAGCCCCGGGACAGGGCCCAATGAGCAGTTCTTC
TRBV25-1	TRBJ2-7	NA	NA	CASSELAVRANEQYF	TGTGCCAGCAGTGAATTAGCAGTCAGGGCCAACGAGCAGTACTTC
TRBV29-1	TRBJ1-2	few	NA	CSVWTDYGYTF	TGCAGCGTGTGGACAGACTATGGCTACACCTTC
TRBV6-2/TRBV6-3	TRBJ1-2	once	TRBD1	CASSLGQGAFWDGYTF	TGTGCCAGCAGTTTGGGACAGGGGGCTTTTTGGGATGGCTACACCTTC
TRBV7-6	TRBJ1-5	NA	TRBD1	CASSTTDRECQPQHF	TGTGCCAGCAGCACGACGGACAGGGAGTGTCAGCCCCAGCATTTT
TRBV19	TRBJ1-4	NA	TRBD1	CASSPLDRGNEKLFF	TGTGCCAGTAGCCCTTTGGACAGGGGAAATGAAAAACTGTTTTTT
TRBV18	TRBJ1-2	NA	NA	CASSLTGKVGYTF	TGTGCCAGCTCACTAACAGGGAAGGTCGGCTACACCTTC
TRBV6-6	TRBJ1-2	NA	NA	CASSPTLLHGYTF	TGTGCCAGCAGCCCCACCTTACTTCATGGCTACACCTTC
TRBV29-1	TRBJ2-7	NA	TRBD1	CSVNIGQARTQYF	TGCAGCGTCAACATCGGACAGGCCCGAACTCAGTACTTC
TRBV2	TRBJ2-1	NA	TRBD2	CAGSGGSYNEQFF	TGTGCCGGTAGCGGGGGGTCCTACAATGAGCAGTTCTTC
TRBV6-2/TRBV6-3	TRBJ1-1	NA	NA	CASSYPWGNTEAFF	TGTGCCAGCAGTTACCCCTGGGGCAACACTGAAGCTTTCTTT
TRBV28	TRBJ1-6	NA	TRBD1	CASSPTGGSYSPLHF	TGTGCCAGCAGTCCAACAGGGGGTAGTTATTCACCCCTCCACTTT
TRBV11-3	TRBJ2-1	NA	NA	CASSLDRGTSRIF	TGTGCCAGCAGCTTAGATCGAGGAACTAGCCGGATCTTC